Following are 25 T cell receptor beta chains from one sample sequenced in a study of brain metastases from non-small cell lung cancer. Sequencing was performed with immunoSEQ multiplex PCR; in TCRdb, only in-frame clones are kept and a portion is missing. The sample lists 650 to 950 clones; approximately 88% were seen once. The sequenced sample was tissue from a brain metastasis. These receptors were collected from a donor at least 40 years old with non-small cell lung cancer.

This clone has just one count. The chain uses TRBV5-4 and TRBJ1-1; no firm D call. Trimming stripped 0 bases from V and 2 bases from J, with 5 bases between. CDR3 length: 13 amino acids. Germline CDR1 and CDR2: SGHNT and YYREEE (reference sequence). CDR3 DNA: TGTGCCAGCAGCTTGGTCAGAAACACTGAAGCTTTCTTT. This sequence encodes CASSLVRNTEAFF.

This chain connects TRBV4-1 to TRBJ1-1, with no clear D. Per the germline V gene, CDR1 is MGHRA and CDR2 is YSYEKL. This CDR3 region has 15 residues. V lost 0 bases to trimming and J lost 0 bases, with 8 bases between them. The CDR3 here is CASSQDKSLNTEAFF. In nucleotides, the CDR3 is TGCGCCAGCAGCCAAGATAAGAGTTTGAACACTGAAGCTTTCTTT.

The gene calls are TRBV19 and TRBJ2-3; D uncertain. Trimming pared 5 bases from V and 3 bases from J, leaving 9 bases between. Germline CDR1 reads LNHDA; CDR2 reads SQIVND (reference sequence). The CDR3 runs 13 residues. The CDR3 protein is CASSFTVTDTQYF. The CDR3 DNA sequence: TGTGCCAGTAGTTTTACAGTTACAGATACGCAGTATTTT.

This chain uses TRBV29-1 with TRBJ2-5; perhaps TRBD2 as D (5 bases). Germline V gene data show CDR1 as SQVTM and CDR2 as ANQGSEA. Between the trimmed V and J ends, which lost 0 bases and 2 bases, there was a span of 10 bases. CDR3 length: 14 residues. The CDR3 nucleotides read TGCAGCGTTGAAGAAATGAGGGTTCAAGAGACCCAGTACTTC. This codes for CSVEEMRVQETQYF. The full variable domain, completed using reference TRBV29-1 and TRBJ2-5, is SAVISQKPSRDICQRGTSLTIQCQVDSQVTMMFWYRQQPGQSLTLIATANQGSEATYESGFVIDKFPISRPNLTFSTLTVSNMSPEDSSIYLCSVEEMRVQETQYFGPGTRLLVL.

The CDR3 loop is CASSPRTSGGSGELFF. CDR3 nucleotide sequence: TGTGCCAGCAGCCCCCGGACTAGCGGGGGATCCGGGGAGCTGTTTTTT. This chain connects TRBV7-9 to TRBJ2-2; TRBD2 matches at 13 bases. Trimming took 5 bases from V and 6 from J; bases not matched to a gene: 6. Per germline, CDR1 SEHNR and CDR2 FQNEAQ (reference sequence). The CDR3 is made up of 16 amino acids.

J is TRBJ1-2 and V is TRBV4-1; TRBD1 matches 7 bases. This CDR3 has 17 residues. After removal of 4 bases from V and 8 bases from J, the junction contained 19 bases not matched to a gene. Germline CDR1 is MGHRA and CDR2 is YSYEKL. The CDR3: CASSPHAGTAPICGYTF. Here the CDR3 DNA reads TGCGCCAGCAGCCCTCATGCCGGGACAGCCCCCATATGCGGCTACACCTTC.

The genes are TRBV7-6 and TRBJ1-1; no firm D call. The V end was cut by 1 base, the J end by 4 bases, with 7 bases between. The germline gives CDR1 SGHVS, CDR2 FNYEAQ. The CDR3 totals 13 residues. The CDR3 nucleotides are TGTGCCAGCAGCTTAGGAGCCGCCACTGAAGCTTTCTTT. Residues: CASSLGAATEAFF.

Comment on this clone: Other DNA sequences within the sample encode an identical CDR3. The chain recombines TRBV2 with TRBJ2-5, with 7 bases lining up with TRBD2. Germline CDR1 is SNHLY and CDR2 is FYNNEI. V was clipped by 5 bases and J by 5 bases; unmatched bases: 14. CDR3 length: 16 amino acids. The CDR3 protein is CASSTLGLDKGETQYF. The DNA for the CDR3 is TGTGCCAGCAGTACTCTTGGACTAGACAAGGGGGAGACCCAGTACTTC.

This clone appeared a few times. The rearrangement joins TRBV6-5 to TRBJ1-1; D is undetermined. The CDR3 sequence is 14 residues long. V was cut by 6 bases and J by 0 bases, with 11 bases left in between. The V gene's germline CDR1 is MNHEY and CDR2 SVGAGI. CDR3 residues: CASRGPWMNTEAFF. CDR3 sequence (DNA): TGTGCCAGCAGAGGTCCGTGGATGAACACTGAAGCTTTCTTT.

This chain links TRBV3-1 (or the pseudogene TRBV3-2) with TRBJ2-3; 8 positions agree with TRBD2. Looked up from germline, CDR1 is LGHDT and CDR2 is YNNKEL (reference sequence). This CDR3 region has 15 residues. The trim removed 1 base at V and 3 bases at J, leaving 3 bases unmatched. The CDR3 region is CASSQAGTRTDTQYF. CDR3 DNA: TGTGCCAGCAGCCAAGCCGGGACTAGAACAGATACGCAGTATTTT.

J is TRBJ1-2 and V is TRBV27, with TRBD1 matching over 10 bases. Germline V lookup: CDR1 MNHEY, CDR2 SMNVEV (reference sequence). Germline trimming cut 5 bases from V and 3 bases from J; bases unmatched to any gene: 3. CDR3 length equals 14 residues. The CDR3 reads CASSRTGGDYGYTF. The CDR3 bases are TGTGCCAGCAGTAGGACAGGGGGGGACTATGGCTACACCTTC.

The chain's CDR3 is CASSPQGKGNQPQHF. The CDR3 DNA follows: TGTGCCAGCAGCCCCCAAGGAAAGGGCAATCAGCCCCAGCATTTT. The chain employs TRBV7-9 and TRBJ1-5; no clear D. The germline V gene encodes CDR1 SEHNR and CDR2 FQNEAQ (reference sequence). The CDR3 runs 15 residues. The V end lost 5 bases, the J end lost 2 bases, and 13 bases lay between the germline ends.

V is TRBV15 and J is TRBJ1-6; tentatively, D is TRBD1 (5 bases). Germline CDR1 reads LNHNV; CDR2 reads YYDKDF (reference sequence). V lost 0 bases, J lost 10 bases, and 7 bases lay in between. The CDR3 contains 13 residues. The CDR3 sequence: CATSREEGSPLHF. As DNA, the CDR3 is TGTGCCACCAGCAGAGAGGAGGGGTCACCCCTCCACTTT.

The CDR3 loop reads CASGGGGSNEKLFF. The CDR3, as DNA: TGTGCCAGCGGAGGGGGTGGGAGCAATGAAAAACTGTTTTTT. This rearrangement joins TRBV7-2 to TRBJ1-4; the D gene is possibly TRBD1 (6 bases). The CDR3 is made up of 14 amino acids. Trimming stripped 8 bases from V and 5 bases from J, with 15 bases between. Per germline, CDR1 SGHTA and CDR2 FQGNSA.

The chain uses TRBV6-5 and TRBJ1-5; D unclear. There are 10 residues in the CDR3. The ends were cut back, 6 bases at V and 10 bases at J, with 7 bases in the middle. CDR1 MNHEY and CDR2 SVGAGI come from the germline V gene. The CDR3 region has the DNA TGTGCCAGCAGCGCGGGACCCCAGCATTTT. Translating it yields CASSAGPQHF.

The genes are TRBV6-6 and TRBJ2-5; D remains ambiguous. Trimming removed 2 bases from V and 2 bases from J, with 9 bases in between. Per the germline V gene, CDR1 is MNHNY and CDR2 is SVGAGI (reference sequence). The CDR3 contains 14 residues. CDR3 sequence (DNA): TGTGCCAGCAGTTACGTCACAGAGCAAGAGACCCAGTACTTC. Protein: CASSYVTEQETQYF.

For this clone: Mismatch with germline at one junction end may stem from a read error. The same CDR3 is also encoded by other DNA sequences in this sample. V usage is TRBV7-6 and J usage is TRBJ2-2; 8 nucleotides match TRBD1. This CDR3 is built from 14 residues. The germline V gene has CDR1 SGHVS and CDR2 FNYEAQ. The CDR3, as DNA: TGTGCCAGCACCCCCCAGGGGGCGTCCGGGGAGCTATTTTTT. Translation gives CASTPQGASGELFF.

In the case of this clone: At one of its ends the junction is not consistent with the germline gene, which may arise from a read error. The genes are TRBV6-5 and TRBJ2-5, with 7 bases matching TRBD2. Germline V gene data show CDR1 as MNHEY and CDR2 as SVGAGI. The CDR3 is 13 amino acids. This chain's CDR3 is CASSWGGQETQYF. The CDR3 DNA reads TGTGCTAGCAGCTGGGGGGGGCAAGAGACCCAGTACTTC.

This chain connects TRBV5-5 to TRBJ1-1, with D uncertain. Trimming pared 0 bases from V and 4 bases from J, leaving 10 bases between. CDR3 length equals 14 residues. Per the germline V gene, CDR1 is SGHKS and CDR2 is YYEKEE (reference sequence). CDR3 sequence: CASSLGVGFTEAFF. CDR3 nucleotides: TGTGCCAGCAGCTTGGGGGTGGGTTTCACTGAAGCTTTCTTT.

With respect to this clone: A read error may produce the germline difference seen at one junction end. The chain employs TRBV2 and TRBJ1-3; TRBD1 is a possible D gene (5 bases). The germline V gene encodes CDR1 SNHLY and CDR2 FYNNEI. This CDR3 region has 17 residues. CDR3 bases: TGTGCCAGCAGTGAAGCTGCAACAGGATTATCTGAAAACACCATATATTTT. Translated: CASSEAATGLSENTIYF.

The V call is TRBV6-5, the J call TRBJ2-7, with a weak D call TRBD2 (7 bases). The CDR3 is 12 amino acids. V lost 6 bases to trimming and J lost 6 bases, with 12 bases between them. Per germline, CDR1 MNHEY and CDR2 SVGAGI. CDR3 nucleotides: TGTGCCAGCAGCGTAGGGGGGGGCGAGCAGTACTTC. Translated: CASSVGGGEQYF.

The chain combines TRBV29-1 with TRBJ1-4; 11 bases are shared with TRBD1. Trimming took 4 bases from V and 1 from J; bases not matched to a gene: 5. Germline V gives CDR1 SQVTM, CDR2 ANQGSEA. The CDR3 is made up of 16 amino acids. The CDR3 nucleotides read TGCAGCGTTGTTATGGACAGGGGGCTAACTAATGAAAAACTGTTTTTT. Translated, it gives CSVVMDRGLTNEKLFF.

This chain uses TRBV27 with TRBJ2-1; no firm D call. The germline V gene encodes CDR1 MNHEY and CDR2 SMNVEV (reference sequence). This CDR3 spans 11 amino acids. Trimming took 3 bases from V and 7 from J, leaving 4 bases between them. The CDR3 protein is CASSLGNEQFF. In DNA, the CDR3 is TGTGCCAGCAGTTTGGGAAATGAGCAGTTCTTC.

V and J are TRBV6-1 and TRBJ2-1; TRBD2 agrees at 10 bases. CDR1 is MNHNS and CDR2 is SASEGT in the germline V gene. The V segment lost 2 bases and the J segment 7 bases; nucleotides outside the gene matches: 8. This CDR3 is built from 16 residues. For the CDR3, the DNA is TGTGCCAGCAGTGAAACCCCACTAGCGGGACGGAATGAGCAGTTCTTC. Protein: CASSETPLAGRNEQFF.

The rearrangement joins TRBV19 to TRBJ1-1; 7 bases align to TRBD1. The length of the CDR3 is 13 residues. J gave up 5 bases and V 3 bases, and 3 bases lay outside the gene matches. Germline CDR1 is LNHDA and CDR2 is SQIVND (reference sequence). CDR3 in amino acids: CASSIGTATEAFF. CDR3 bases: TGTGCCAGTAGTATCGGGACAGCAACTGAAGCTTTCTTT.